Included here is one TCR beta chain sequence, with context. Here immunoSEQ multiplex PCR was the method, and the copy in TCRdb shows in-frame clones only, minus some. Of tens of thousands of clones in the sample, approximately 82% are singletons; the top ten hold 7% to 9.5%. The CDR3 sequence is 14 residues long. Trimming at V came to 9 bases and at J to 3 bases, leaving 8 bases not matched to a gene. CDR1 is LNHDA, CDR2 SQIVND, per germline (reference sequence). This specimen comes from a study of blood T cell repertoires in COVID-19. This clonotype was sampled from a human donor in a cohort sampled during active COVID-19. This rearrangement joins TRBV19 to TRBJ2-3, with TRBD2 matching 8 bases. Material: peripheral blood. The chain's CDR3 is CASLPGGLTDTQYF. DNA for the CDR3: TGTGCCAGCCTACCGGGGGGGCTGACAGATACGCAGTATTTT.